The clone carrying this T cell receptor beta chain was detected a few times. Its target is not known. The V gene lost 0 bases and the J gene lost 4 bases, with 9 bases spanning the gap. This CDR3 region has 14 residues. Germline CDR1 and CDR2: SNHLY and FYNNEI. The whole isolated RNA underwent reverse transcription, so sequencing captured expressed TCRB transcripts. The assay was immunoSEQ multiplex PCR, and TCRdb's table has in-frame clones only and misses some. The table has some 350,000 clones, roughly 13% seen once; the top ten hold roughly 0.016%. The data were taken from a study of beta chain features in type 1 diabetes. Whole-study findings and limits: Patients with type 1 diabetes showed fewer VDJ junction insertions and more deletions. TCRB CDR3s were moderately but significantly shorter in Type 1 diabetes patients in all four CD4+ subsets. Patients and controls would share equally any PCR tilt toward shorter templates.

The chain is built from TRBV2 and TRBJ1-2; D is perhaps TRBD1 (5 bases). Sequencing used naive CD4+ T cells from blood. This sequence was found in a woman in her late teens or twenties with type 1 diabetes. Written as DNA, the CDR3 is TGTGCCAGCAGTGAAGCGAGGCAGGGCTATGGCTACACCTTC. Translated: CASSEARQGYGYTF.